The clone carrying this TCR beta chain has just a few counts. Antigen: not known. The data stem from a study of human T cells and chemical hapten exposure. Turning to the study itself: 2% DPC applied to a roughly 2 cm by roughly 2 cm arm area sensitized donors. DPC (0.01%) was patch tested on the upper back and read at 6 days. It was small differences in pooled library volume that mainly caused per-sample TCR yields to vary.

Time point of the sample: patch test 2, 6 weeks after DPC sensitization. Treatment given: therapeutic diphenylcyclopropenone sensitization with weekly scalp DPC. Per germline, CDR1 SEHNR and CDR2 FQNEAQ (reference sequence). V was shortened by 4 bases and J by 6 bases, with 12 bases between the two germline ends. The length of the CDR3 is 14 residues. Study-level points and caveats: With DPC sensitization, TCRs exceeding 1 in 1000 frequency showed no change.

TCRdb reanalysed the RACE reads using MiXCR and keeps one entry per CDR3 protein. This table holds 330,000 or so distinct CDR3 sequences, roughly 6% found once. The chain couples TRBV7-9 to TRBJ1-4; no clear D. This clonotype was sampled from a woman under 30 with alopecia areata. Some clones in this sample may be carry-over from other donors' samples. This specimen was whole blood, taken in connection with sensitization to the hapten diphenylcyclopropenone (DPC). CDR3: CASSYYGVDEKLFF. In DNA, the CDR3 is TGTGCCAGCAGCTACTACGGAGTCGATGAAAAACTGTTTTTT.